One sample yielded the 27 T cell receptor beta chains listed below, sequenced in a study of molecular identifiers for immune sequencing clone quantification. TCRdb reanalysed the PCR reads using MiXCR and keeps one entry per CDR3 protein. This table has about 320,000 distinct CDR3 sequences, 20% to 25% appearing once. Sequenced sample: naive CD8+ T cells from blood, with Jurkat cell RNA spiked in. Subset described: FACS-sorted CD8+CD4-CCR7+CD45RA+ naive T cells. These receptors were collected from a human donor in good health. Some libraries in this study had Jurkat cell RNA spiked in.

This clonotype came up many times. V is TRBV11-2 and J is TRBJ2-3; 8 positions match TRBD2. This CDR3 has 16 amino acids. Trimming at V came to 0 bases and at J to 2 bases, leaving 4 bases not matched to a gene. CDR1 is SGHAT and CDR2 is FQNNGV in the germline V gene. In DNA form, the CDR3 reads TGTGCCAGCAGCTTAGAAGCGGGGGCCCCCACAGATACGCAGTATTTT. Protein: CASSLEAGAPTDTQYF.

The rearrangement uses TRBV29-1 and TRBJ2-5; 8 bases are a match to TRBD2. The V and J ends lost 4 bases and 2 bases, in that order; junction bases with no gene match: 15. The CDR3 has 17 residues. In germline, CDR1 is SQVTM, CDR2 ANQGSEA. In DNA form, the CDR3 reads TGCAGCGTTGCACTCTTAACTCTAGCGGGCGTACAAGAGACCCAGTACTTC. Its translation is CSVALLTLAGVQETQYF. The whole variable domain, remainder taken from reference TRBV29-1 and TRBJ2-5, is SAVISQKPSRDICQRGTSLTIQCQVDSQVTMMFWYRQQPGQSLTLIATANQGSEATYESGFVIDKFPISRPNLTFSTLTVSNMSPEDSSIYLCSVALLTLAGVQETQYFGPGTRLLVL.

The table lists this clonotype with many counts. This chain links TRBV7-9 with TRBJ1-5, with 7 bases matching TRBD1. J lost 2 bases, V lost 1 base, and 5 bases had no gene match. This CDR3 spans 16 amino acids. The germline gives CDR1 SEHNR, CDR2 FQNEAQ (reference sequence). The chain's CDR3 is CASSLGSTGGNQPQHF. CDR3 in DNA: TGTGCCAGCAGCTTAGGTTCCACAGGGGGCAATCAGCCCCAGCATTTT.

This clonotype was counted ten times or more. The CDR3 DNA sequence: TGTGCCAGCAGCAAGACAGGGGTGACCGGGGCCAACGTCCTGACTTTC. Its protein product is CASSKTGVTGANVLTF. The chain joins TRBV27 to TRBJ2-6; 8 nucleotides match TRBD1. The CDR3 length is 16 residues. CDR1 and CDR2 (germline): MNHEY, SMNVEV (reference sequence). The ends lost 6 bases at V and 4 bases at J; junction bases unmatched: 8.

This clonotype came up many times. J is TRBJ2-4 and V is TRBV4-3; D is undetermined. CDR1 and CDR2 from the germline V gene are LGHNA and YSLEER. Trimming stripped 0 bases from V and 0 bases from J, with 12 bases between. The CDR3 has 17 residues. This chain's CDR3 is CASSQDRIMLAKNIQYF. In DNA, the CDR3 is TGCGCCAGCAGCCAAGACAGGATCATGTTAGCCAAAAACATTCAGTACTTC.

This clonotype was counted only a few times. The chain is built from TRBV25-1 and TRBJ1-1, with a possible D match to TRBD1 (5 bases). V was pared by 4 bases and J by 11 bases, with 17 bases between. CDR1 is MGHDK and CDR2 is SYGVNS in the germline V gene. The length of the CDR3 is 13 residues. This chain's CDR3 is CASSVVGEVAAFF. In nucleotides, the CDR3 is TGTGCCAGCAGTGTCGTGGGGGAGGTGGCGGCTTTCTTT.

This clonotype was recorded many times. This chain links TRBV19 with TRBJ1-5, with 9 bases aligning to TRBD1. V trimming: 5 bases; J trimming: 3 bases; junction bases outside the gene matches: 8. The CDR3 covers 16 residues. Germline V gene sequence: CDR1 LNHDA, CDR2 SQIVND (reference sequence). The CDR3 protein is CASSSGTGINNQPQHF. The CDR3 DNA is TGTGCCAGTAGTTCCGGGACAGGGATTAACAATCAGCCCCAGCATTTT.

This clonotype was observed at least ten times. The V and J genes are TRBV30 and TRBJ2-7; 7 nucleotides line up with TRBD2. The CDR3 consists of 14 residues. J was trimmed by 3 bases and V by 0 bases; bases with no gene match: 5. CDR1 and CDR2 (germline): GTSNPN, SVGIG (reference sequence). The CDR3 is CAWSVTSVNYEQYF. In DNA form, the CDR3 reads TGTGCCTGGAGTGTTACTAGCGTAAACTACGAGCAGTACTTC.

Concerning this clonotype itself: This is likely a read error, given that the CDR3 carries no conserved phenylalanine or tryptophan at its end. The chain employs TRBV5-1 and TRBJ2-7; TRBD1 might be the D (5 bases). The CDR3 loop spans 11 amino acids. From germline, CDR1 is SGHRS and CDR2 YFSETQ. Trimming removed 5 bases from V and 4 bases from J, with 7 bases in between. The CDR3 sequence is CASSTGYEQYS. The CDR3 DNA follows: TGCGCCAGCAGTACAGGATACGAGCAGTACTCC.

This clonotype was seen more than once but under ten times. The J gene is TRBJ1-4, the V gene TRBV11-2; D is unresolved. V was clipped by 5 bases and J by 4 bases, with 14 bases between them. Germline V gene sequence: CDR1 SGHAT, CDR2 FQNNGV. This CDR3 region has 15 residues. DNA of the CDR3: TGTGCCAGCAGCGGAGAGGCAGGATATAATGAAAAACTGTTTTTT. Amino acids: CASSGEAGYNEKLFF.

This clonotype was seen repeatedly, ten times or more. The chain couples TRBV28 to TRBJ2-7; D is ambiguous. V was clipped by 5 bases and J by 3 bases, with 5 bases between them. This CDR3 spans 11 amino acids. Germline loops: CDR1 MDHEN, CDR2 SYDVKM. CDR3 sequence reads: CASSPDYEQYF. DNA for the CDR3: TGTGCCAGCAGTCCCGACTACGAGCAGTACTTC. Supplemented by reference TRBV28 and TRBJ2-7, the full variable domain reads DVKVTQSSRYLVKRTGEKVFLECVQDMDHENMFWYRQDPGLGLRLIYFSYDVKMKEKGDIPEGYSVSREKKERFSLILESASTNQTSMYLCASSPDYEQYFGPGTRLTVT.

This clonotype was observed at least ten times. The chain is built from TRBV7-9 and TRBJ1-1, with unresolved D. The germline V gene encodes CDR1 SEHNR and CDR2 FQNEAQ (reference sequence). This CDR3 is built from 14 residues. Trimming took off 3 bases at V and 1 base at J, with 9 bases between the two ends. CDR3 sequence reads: CASSFMNRNTEAFF. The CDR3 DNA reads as TGTGCCAGCAGCTTCATGAACCGGAACACTGAAGCTTTCTTT.

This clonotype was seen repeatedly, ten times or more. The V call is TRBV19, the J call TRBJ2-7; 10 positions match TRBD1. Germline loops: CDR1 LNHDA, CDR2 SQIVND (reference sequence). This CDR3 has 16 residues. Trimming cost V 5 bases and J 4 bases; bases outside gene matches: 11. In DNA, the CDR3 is TGTGCCAGTAGTCCCAGAGAAGGGACAGGGGCTTACGAGCAGTACTTC. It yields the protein CASSPREGTGAYEQYF. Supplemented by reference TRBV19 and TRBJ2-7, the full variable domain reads DGGITQSPKYLFRKEGQNVTLSCEQNLNHDAMYWYRQDPGQGLRLIYYSQIVNDFQKGDIAEGYSVSREKKESFPLTVTSAQKNPTAFYLCASSPREGTGAYEQYFGPGTRLTVT.

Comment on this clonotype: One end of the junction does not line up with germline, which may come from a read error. In nucleotides, the CDR3 is TGCAGTGCTAGAGATGGGACTTCTTACGATGAGCGGTTCTTC. It is translated as CSARDGTSYDERFF. This rearrangement joins TRBV20-1 to TRBJ2-1; possibly TRBD2 for D (6 bases). Germline values: CDR1 DFQATT, CDR2 SNEGSKA (reference sequence). The CDR3 is made up of 14 amino acids.

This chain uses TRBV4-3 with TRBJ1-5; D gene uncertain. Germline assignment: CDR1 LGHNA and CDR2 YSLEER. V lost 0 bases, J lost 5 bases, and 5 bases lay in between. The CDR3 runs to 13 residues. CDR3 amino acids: CASSQDSDQPQHF. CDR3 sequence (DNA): TGCGCCAGCAGCCAAGACAGCGATCAGCCCCAGCATTTT.

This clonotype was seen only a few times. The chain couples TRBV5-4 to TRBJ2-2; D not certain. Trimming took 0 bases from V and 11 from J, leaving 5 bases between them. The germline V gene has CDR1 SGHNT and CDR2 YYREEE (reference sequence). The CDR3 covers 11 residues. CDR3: CASSLGKELFF. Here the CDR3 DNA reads TGTGCCAGCAGCTTGGGGAAAGAGCTGTTTTTT.

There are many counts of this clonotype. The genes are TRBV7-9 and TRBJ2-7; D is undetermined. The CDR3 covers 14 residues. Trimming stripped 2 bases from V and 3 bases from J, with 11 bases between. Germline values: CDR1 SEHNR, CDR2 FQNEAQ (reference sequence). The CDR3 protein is CASSLSQAHYEQYF. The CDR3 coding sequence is TGTGCCAGCAGCTTAAGCCAAGCCCACTACGAGCAGTACTTC.

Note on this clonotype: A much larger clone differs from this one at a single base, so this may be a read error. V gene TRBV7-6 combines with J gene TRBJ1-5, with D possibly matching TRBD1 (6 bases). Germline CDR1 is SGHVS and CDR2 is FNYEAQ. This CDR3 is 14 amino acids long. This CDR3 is CVSSRTANNQPQHF. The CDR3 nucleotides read TGTGTCAGCAGCCGGACAGCCAACAATCAGCCCCAGCATTTT.

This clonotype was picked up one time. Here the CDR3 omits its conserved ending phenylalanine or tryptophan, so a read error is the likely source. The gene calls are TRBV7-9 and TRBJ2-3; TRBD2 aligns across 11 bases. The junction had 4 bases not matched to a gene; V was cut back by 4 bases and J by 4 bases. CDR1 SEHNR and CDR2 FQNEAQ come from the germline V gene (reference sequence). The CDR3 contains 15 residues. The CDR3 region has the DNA TGTGCCAGCAGCTCTTCTAGCGGGGGGTCAGATACGCAGTATCTT. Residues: CASSSSSGGSDTQYL.

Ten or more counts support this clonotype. The CDR3 spells CASSLEERAVFTEQYF. The CDR3, as DNA: TGTGCCAGCAGCTTAGAGGAGCGAGCGGTCTTTACCGAGCAGTACTTC. The chain employs TRBV7-2 and TRBJ2-7; possibly TRBD2 for D (5 bases). This CDR3 has 16 amino acids. Germline-derived CDR1 and CDR2 are SGHTA and FQGNSA. V lost 1 base and J lost 6, with 19 bases in between. The variable domain in full, completed from reference TRBV7-2 and TRBJ2-7, reads GAGVSQSPSNKVTEKGKDVELRCDPISGHTALYWYRQSLGQGLEFLIYFQGNSAPDKSGLPSDRFSAERTGGSVSTLTIQRTQQEDSAVYLCASSLEERAVFTEQYFGPGTRLTVT.

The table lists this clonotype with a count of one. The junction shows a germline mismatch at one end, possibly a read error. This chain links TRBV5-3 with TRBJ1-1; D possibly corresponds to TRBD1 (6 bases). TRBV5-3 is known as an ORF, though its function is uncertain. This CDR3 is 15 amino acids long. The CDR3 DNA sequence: TGTGCCAGCAGCTTTATACAGGGTCTTCACACTGAAGCTTTCTTT. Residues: CASSFIQGLHTEAFF.

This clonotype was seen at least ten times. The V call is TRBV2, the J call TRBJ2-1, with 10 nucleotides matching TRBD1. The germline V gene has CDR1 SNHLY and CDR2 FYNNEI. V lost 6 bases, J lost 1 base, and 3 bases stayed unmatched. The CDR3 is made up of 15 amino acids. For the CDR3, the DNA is TGTGCCAGCAGGGACAGGGGGAGGTCCTACAATGAGCAGTTCTTC. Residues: CASRDRGRSYNEQFF.

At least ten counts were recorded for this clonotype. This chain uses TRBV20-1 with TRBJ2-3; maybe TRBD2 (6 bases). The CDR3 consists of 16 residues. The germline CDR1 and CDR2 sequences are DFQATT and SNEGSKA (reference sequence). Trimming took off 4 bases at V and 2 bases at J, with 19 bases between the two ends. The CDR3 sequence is CSANPTSSSYTDTQYF. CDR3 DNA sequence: TGCAGTGCTAACCCAACTAGCAGCTCTTACACAGATACGCAGTATTTT.

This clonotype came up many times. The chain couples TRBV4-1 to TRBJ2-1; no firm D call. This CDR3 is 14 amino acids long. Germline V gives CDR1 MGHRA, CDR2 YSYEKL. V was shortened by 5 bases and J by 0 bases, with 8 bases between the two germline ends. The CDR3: CASSTESSYNEQFF. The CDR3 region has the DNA TGCGCCAGCAGCACGGAGAGCTCCTACAATGAGCAGTTCTTC.

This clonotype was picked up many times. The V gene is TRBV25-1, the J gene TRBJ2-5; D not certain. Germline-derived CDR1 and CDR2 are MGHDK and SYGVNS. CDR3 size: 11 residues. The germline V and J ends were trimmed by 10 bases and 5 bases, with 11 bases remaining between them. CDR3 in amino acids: CATSRRETQYF. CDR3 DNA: TGTGCCACTTCACGCAGGGAGACCCAGTACTTC.

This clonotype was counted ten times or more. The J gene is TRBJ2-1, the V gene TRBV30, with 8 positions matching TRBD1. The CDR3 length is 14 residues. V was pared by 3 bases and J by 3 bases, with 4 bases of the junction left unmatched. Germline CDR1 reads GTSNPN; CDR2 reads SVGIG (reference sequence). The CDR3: CAWSLTGDYNEQFF. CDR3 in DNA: TGTGCCTGGAGCCTGACAGGGGACTACAATGAGCAGTTCTTC. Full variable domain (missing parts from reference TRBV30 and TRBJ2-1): SQTIHQWPATLVQPVGSPLSLECTVEGTSNPNLYWYRQAAGRGLQLLFYSVGIGQISSEVPQNLSASRPQDRQFILSSKKLLLSDSGFYLCAWSLTGDYNEQFFGPGTRLTVL.

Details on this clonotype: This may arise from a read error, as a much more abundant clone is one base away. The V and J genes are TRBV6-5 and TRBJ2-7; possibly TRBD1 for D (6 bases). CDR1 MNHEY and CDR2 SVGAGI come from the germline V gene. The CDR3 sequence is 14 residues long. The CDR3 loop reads CTSSYTRTAYEQYF. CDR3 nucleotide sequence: TGTACCAGCAGTTACACCCGGACAGCCTACGAGCAGTACTTC.